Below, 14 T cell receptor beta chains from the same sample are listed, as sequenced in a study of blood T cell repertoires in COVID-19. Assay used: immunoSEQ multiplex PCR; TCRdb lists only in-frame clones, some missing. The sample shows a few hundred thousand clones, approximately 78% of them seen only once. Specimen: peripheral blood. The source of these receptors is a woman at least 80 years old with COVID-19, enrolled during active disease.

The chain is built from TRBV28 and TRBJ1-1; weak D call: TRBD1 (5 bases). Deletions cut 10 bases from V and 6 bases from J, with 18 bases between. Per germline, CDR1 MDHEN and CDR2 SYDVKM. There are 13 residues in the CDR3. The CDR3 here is CATSTVNDAEAFF. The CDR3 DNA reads TGTGCCACCTCGACAGTGAACGACGCTGAAGCTTTCTTT.

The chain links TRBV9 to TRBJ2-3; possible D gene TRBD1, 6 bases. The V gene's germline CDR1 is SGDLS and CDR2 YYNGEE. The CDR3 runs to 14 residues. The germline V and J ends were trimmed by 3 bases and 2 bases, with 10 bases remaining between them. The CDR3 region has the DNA TGTGCCAGCAGCGCCCGGGACAACACAGATACGCAGTATTTT. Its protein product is CASSARDNTDTQYF.

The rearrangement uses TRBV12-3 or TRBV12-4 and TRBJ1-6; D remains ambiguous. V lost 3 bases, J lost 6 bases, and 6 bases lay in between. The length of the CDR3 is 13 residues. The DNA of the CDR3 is TGTGCCAGCAGTTTTCAGGTTAATTCACCCCTCCACTTT. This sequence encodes CASSFQVNSPLHF.

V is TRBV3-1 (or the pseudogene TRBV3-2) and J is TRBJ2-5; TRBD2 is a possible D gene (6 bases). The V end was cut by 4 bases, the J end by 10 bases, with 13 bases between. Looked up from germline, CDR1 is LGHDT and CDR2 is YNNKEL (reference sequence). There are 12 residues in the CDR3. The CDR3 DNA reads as TGTGCCAGCAGCCGAGGGGACTCGGGCCAGTACTTC. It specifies CASSRGDSGQYF.

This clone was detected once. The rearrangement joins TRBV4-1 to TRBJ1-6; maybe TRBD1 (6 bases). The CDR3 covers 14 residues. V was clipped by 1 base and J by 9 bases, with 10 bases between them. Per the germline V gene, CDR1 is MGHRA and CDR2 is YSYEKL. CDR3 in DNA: TGCGCCAGCAGCCAAGGAACAGGGATTTCACCCCTCCACTTT. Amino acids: CASSQGTGISPLHF.

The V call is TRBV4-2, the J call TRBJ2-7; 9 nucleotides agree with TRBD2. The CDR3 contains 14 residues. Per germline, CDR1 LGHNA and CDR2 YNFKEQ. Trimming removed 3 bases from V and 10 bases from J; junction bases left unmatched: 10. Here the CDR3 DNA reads TGTGCCAGCAGCCACCCCATGGGCGGGGGGGGCCAGTACTTC. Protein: CASSHPMGGGGQYF.

The CDR3 coding sequence is TGTGCCAGTAGTATCAATAACAGGAACTACGAGCAGTACTTC. Translation gives CASSINNRNYEQYF. The chain uses TRBV19 and TRBJ2-7; possibly TRBD1 for D (5 bases). The CDR3 contains 14 residues. CDR1 is LNHDA, CDR2 SQIVND, per germline (reference sequence). V lost 3 bases, J lost 3 bases, and 12 bases lay in between.

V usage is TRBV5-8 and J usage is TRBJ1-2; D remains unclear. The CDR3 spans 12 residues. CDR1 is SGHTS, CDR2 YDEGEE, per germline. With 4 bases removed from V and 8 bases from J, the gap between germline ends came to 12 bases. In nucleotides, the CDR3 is TGTGCCAGCAGCCTTTTCCCTAGGGGCTACACCTTC. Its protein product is CASSLFPRGYTF.

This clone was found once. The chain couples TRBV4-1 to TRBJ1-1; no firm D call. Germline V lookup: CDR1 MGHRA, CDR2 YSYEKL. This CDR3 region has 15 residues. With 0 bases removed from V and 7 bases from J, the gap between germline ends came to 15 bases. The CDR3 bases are TGCGCCAGCAGCCAAGAACCTGCGATGATAAGTGAAGCTTTCTTT. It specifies CASSQEPAMISEAFF.

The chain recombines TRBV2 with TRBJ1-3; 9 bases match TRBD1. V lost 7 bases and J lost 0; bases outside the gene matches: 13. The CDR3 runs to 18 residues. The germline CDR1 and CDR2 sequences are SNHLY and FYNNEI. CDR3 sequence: CASTNKPGTGSSGNTIYF. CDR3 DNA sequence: TGTGCCAGCACGAATAAACCAGGGACAGGGAGCTCTGGAAACACCATATATTTT.

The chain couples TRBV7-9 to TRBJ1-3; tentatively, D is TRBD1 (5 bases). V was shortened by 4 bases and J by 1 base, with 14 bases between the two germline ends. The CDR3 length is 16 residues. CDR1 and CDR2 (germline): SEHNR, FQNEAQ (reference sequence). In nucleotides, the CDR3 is TGTGCCAGCAGCTCAGACAGTCTGGGTTCTGGAAACACCATATATTTT. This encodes CASSSDSLGSGNTIYF.

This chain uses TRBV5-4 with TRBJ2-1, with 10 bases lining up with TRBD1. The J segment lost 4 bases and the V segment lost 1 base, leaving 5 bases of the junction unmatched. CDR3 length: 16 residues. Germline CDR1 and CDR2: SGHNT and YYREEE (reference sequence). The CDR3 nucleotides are TGTGCCAGCAGCTTGTCCGGGACAGGGGTGTACAATGAGCAGTTCTTC. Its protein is CASSLSGTGVYNEQFF.

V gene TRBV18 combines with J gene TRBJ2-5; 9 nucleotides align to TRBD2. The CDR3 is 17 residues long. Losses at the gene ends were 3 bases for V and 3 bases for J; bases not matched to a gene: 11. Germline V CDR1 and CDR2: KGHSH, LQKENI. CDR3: CASSPFLAGPQEETQYF. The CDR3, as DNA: TGTGCCAGCTCACCTTTCCTAGCGGGGCCCCAGGAAGAGACCCAGTACTTC.

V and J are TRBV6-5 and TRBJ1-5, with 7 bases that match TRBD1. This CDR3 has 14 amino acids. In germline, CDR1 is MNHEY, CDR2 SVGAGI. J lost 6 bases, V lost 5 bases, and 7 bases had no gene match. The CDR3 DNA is TGTGCCAGCAGTCGCGGACAGGACAGTCAGCCCCAGCATTTT. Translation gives CASSRGQDSQPQHF.